These T cell receptor beta chains were read from a single sample in a study of T-cell reconstitution after alpha-beta-depleted transplantation in children. TCRdb used MiXCR to reprocess the PCR reads, holding one entry per CDR3 protein. Among about 980,000 distinct CDR3 sequences listed, about 26% were seen once. The sample in question was PBMCs, mostly from graft donor cells, obtained 360 days after TCRalphabeta/CD19-depleted stem cell transplant. The receptors derive from a boy under two years old who had a stem cell transplant for SCID, so the T cells may come from the graft donor. The CDR3 runs from the conserved cysteine through the conserved F or W. D genes are given only for firm matches. Expanded clones get a size class; other rows say once, few or many, or leave the size out.

DNA: TGCGCCAGCAGCCCGACTAGCGGGGGGGCCTTCACCGGGGAGCTGTTTTTT
CDR3: CASSPTSGGAFTGELFF
size: few
length: 17
D: TRBD2
V: TRBV10-1
J: TRBJ2-2

DNA: TGTGCCAGCAGTTTCGGTCTAGCGGGGGGCCCTTACGAGCAGTACTTC
CDR3: CASSFGLAGGPYEQYF
size: few
length: 16
D: TRBD2
V: TRBV12-3/TRBV12-4
J: TRBJ2-7

DNA: TGTGCCAGCAGAAGAGGACAGGGTAAAACTAACTATGGCTACACCTTC
CDR3: CASRRGQGKTNYGYTF
size: .
length: 16
D: TRBD1
V: TRBV6-1
J: TRBJ1-2

DNA: TGCAGCGTTGCGGTAGGAGAGACCCAGTACTTC
CDR3: CSVAVGETQYF
size: few
length: 11
D: .
V: TRBV29-1
J: TRBJ2-5

DNA: TGTGCCAGCAGCTTAGAGGGGGTCCTGAGGGCCAACGTCCTGACTTTC
CDR3: CASSLEGVLRANVLTF
size: .
length: 16
D: .
V: TRBV7-9
J: TRBJ2-6

DNA: TGTGCCAGCAACCTCTCTGGCACAGATACGCAGTATTTT
CDR3: CASNLSGTDTQYF
size: once
length: 13
D: .
V: TRBV6-6
J: TRBJ2-3

DNA: TGCAGCTGGGGGATGCTGGCCCTCCTGGAGCAGTACTTC
CDR3: CSWGMLALLEQYF
size: .
length: 13
D: .
V: TRBV20-1
J: TRBJ2-7

DNA: TGTGCCACCGCAAATCAGGGGCCTTCTACCACCTACAATGAGCAGTTCTTC
CDR3: CATANQGPSTTYNEQFF
size: few
length: 17
D: .
V: TRBV12-3/TRBV12-4
J: TRBJ2-1

DNA: TGCGCCAGCAGCCAAGATCAGGGCGAAGGGTCACCCCTCCACTTT
CDR3: CASSQDQGEGSPLHF
size: .
length: 15
D: .
V: TRBV4-3
J: TRBJ1-6

DNA: TGTGCCAGCAGCCTAATCTCAGGGCCCAACATTAGGAACACCGGGGAGCTGTTTTTT
CDR3: CASSLISGPNIRNTGELFF
size: .
length: 19
D: .
V: TRBV4-2
J: TRBJ2-2

DNA: TGTGCCAGCAGTTCCGGACAGGGGAAGGATTTGTACGAGCAGTACTTC
CDR3: CASSSGQGKDLYEQYF
size: .
length: 16
D: TRBD1
V: TRBV6-5
J: TRBJ2-7

DNA: TGTGCCAGCGAGGGCGGGTCTGGGGCCAACGTCCTGACTTTC
CDR3: CASEGGSGANVLTF
size: .
length: 14
D: .
V: TRBV6-1
J: TRBJ2-6

DNA: TGTGCCAGCAGCTTAGCGAAGGGTAGCGGGGGTTATCGCTCCTACAATGAGCAGTTCTTC
CDR3: CASSLAKGSGGYRSYNEQFF
size: .
length: 20
D: TRBD2
V: TRBV7-2
J: TRBJ2-1

DNA: TGCGCCAGCAGCCAAGAATTGGCTAACTATGGCTACACCTTC
CDR3: CASSQELANYGYTF
size: .
length: 14
D: .
V: TRBV4-3
J: TRBJ1-2

DNA: TGTGCCAGCAGTTTGTACAGGGTCCCAGATACGCAGTATTTT
CDR3: CASSLYRVPDTQYF
size: .
length: 14
D: .
V: TRBV12-3/TRBV12-4
J: TRBJ2-3

DNA: TGCGCCAGCAGCCCGAAAAGTGAGCTCCCGAACACTGAAGCTTTCTTT
CDR3: CASSPKSELPNTEAFF
size: .
length: 16
D: .
V: TRBV5-1
J: TRBJ1-1

DNA: TGTGCCAGCAGTCCTTTGAGTTCACCCCTCCACTTT
CDR3: CASSPLSSPLHF
size: .
length: 12
D: .
V: TRBV12-3/TRBV12-4
J: TRBJ1-6

DNA: TGTGCCAGCAGCCATGCTGGGCTAGCCATAGATACGCAGTATTTT
CDR3: CASSHAGLAIDTQYF
size: .
length: 15
D: .
V: TRBV12-3/TRBV12-4
J: TRBJ2-3

DNA: TGCAGTGCGGGCGATATAGCGGGGAGATTCTCCTACGAGCAGTACTTC
CDR3: CSAGDIAGRFSYEQYF
size: few
length: 16
D: TRBD2
V: TRBV20-1
J: TRBJ2-7

DNA: TGTGCCATCAGTAGGGAGCAGCCTGGAAACACCATATATTTT
CDR3: CAISREQPGNTIYF
size: .
length: 14
D: .
V: TRBV10-3
J: TRBJ1-3

DNA: TGTGCCAGCAAGGGCAGTACGGTCACTGAAGCTTTCTTT
CDR3: CASKGSTVTEAFF
size: .
length: 13
D: .
V: TRBV2
J: TRBJ1-1

DNA: TGTGCCAGCAGTTTCCCTCTGGTCGCGGACACAGATACGCAGTATTTT
CDR3: CASSFPLVADTDTQYF
size: many
length: 16
D: .
V: TRBV12-3/TRBV12-4
J: TRBJ2-3

DNA: TGTGCCAGCAGCCTTCGAGGCGGTGGGGACTCCAACTATGGCTACACCTTC
CDR3: CASSLRGGGDSNYGYTF
size: .
length: 17
D: .
V: TRBV12-3/TRBV12-4
J: TRBJ1-2

DNA: TGTGCCAGCATCTCGACGGGGGCCTACTCCTACGAGCAGTACTTC
CDR3: CASISTGAYSYEQYF
size: .
length: 15
D: .
V: TRBV25-1
J: TRBJ2-7

DNA: TGCAGTGCTAGGAAGTGGGTCGGGGGTCAGCCCCAGCATTTT
CDR3: CSARKWVGGQPQHF
size: .
length: 14
D: .
V: TRBV20-1
J: TRBJ1-5

DNA: TGTGCCAGCAGAGGACCCGGAACTGGAAACACCATATATTTT
CDR3: CASRGPGTGNTIYF
size: .
length: 14
D: .
V: TRBV6-1
J: TRBJ1-3

DNA: TGTGCCAGCCATTCGGGACTAGCGGCCTCAAACCCTAAAAATGAGCAGTTCTTC
CDR3: CASHSGLAASNPKNEQFF
size: .
length: 18
D: TRBD2
V: TRBV3-1
J: TRBJ2-1

DNA: TGTGCCAGCAGCTCCGACAGGGGAGCCGGCTACACCTTC
CDR3: CASSSDRGAGYTF
size: few
length: 13
D: TRBD1
V: TRBV7-8
J: TRBJ1-2

DNA: TGCGCCAGCAGCACTGGGACGGATGGCTACACCTTC
CDR3: CASSTGTDGYTF
size: few
length: 12
D: .
V: TRBV5-1
J: TRBJ1-2